The TCR beta chain described here comes from a study of blood T cells in healthy people across ages. Study information: Capturing about one barcoded beta molecule per two T cells was achieved by template switching. General study results and limits: Samples with more naive T cells showed higher observed beta diversity.

Turning to this clonotype: As yet, its antigen is unknown.

It was with a sample-barcoded 5' primer and a J-beta primer mix that a second PCR of roughly 6 to 12 cycles was run. MiXCR, applied by TCRdb to the 5' RACE reads, yields one record per CDR3 protein. The table includes fewer than 1.5 million distinct CDR3 sequences, about 43% detected once. CDR1 and CDR2 (germline): SGDLS, YYNGEE. V was pared by 2 bases and J by 4 bases, with 6 bases of the junction left unmatched. This CDR3 region has 16 residues. The V gene is TRBV9, the J gene TRBJ2-1, with TRBD2 identical over 10 bases. This TCR was sampled from a woman in her late teens or twenties in good health. Sequenced input: blood. CDR3 coding DNA: TGTGCCAGCAGCGTGAAAGCGGGGGGGTTTTACAATGAGCAGTTCTTC. This sequence encodes CASSVKAGGFYNEQFF.